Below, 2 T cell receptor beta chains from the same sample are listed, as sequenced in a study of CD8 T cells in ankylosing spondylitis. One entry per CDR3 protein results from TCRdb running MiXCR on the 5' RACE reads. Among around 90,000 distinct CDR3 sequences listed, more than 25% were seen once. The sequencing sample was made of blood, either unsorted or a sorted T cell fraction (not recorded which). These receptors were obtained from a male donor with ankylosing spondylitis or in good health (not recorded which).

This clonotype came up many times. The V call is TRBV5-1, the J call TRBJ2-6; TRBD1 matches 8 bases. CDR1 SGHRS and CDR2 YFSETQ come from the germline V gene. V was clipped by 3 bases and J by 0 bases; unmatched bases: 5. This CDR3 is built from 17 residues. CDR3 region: CASSSGTGVSGANVLTF. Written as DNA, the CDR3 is TGCGCCAGCAGCTCGGGGACAGGCGTCTCTGGGGCCAACGTCCTGACTTTC.

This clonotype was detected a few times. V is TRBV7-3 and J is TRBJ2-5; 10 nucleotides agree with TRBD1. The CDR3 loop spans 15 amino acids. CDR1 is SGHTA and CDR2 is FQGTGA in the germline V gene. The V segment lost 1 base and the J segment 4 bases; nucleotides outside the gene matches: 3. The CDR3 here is CASSLMGQGRETQYF. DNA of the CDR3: TGTGCCAGCAGCTTAATGGGACAGGGGCGAGAGACCCAGTACTTC.